Listed here are 3 T cell receptor beta chains from one sample, sequenced in a study of monozygotic twins with inflammatory bowel disease. TCRdb reprocessed the 5' RACE reads and reports one entry per CDR3 protein, with no DNA. The sample totals some 150,000 distinct CDR3 sequences. Sequenced sample: blood. These receptors all stem from a human donor with ulcerative colitis or Crohn's disease, or a healthy co-twin of an affected twin (not recorded which).

The CDR3 is CASSQETWTVPRAKNIQYF. V is TRBV4-1 and J is TRBJ2-4; TCRdb's assignment of TRBD2 cannot be checked, as there is no DNA. Per germline, CDR1 MGHRA and CDR2 YSYEKL. The CDR3 consists of 19 residues.

This chain links TRBV10-3 with TRBJ2-5. CDR3 size: 14 residues. Germline loops: CDR1 ENHRY, CDR2 SYGVKD. This CDR3 is CAISESGDQETQYF.

V gene TRBV15 combines with J gene TRBJ1-1. Germline V CDR1 and CDR2: LNHNV, YYDKDF (reference sequence). CDR3 length: 12 amino acids. The CDR3 sequence is CATSPIGTEAFF.